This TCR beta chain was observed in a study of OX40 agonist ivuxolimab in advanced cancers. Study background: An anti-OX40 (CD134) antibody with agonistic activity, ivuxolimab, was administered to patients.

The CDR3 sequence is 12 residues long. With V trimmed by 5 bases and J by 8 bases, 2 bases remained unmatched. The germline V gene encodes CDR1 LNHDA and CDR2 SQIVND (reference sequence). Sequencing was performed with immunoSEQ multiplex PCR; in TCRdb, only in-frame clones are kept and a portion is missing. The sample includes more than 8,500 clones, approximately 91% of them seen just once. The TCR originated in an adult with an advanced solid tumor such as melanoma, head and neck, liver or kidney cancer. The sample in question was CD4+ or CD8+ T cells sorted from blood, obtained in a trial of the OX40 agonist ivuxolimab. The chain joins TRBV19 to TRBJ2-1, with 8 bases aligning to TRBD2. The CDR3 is CASSRGGDEQFF. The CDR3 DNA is TGTGCCAGTAGTCGGGGGGGCGATGAGCAGTTCTTC.